A selection of T cell receptor beta chains follows, all from one sample in a study of blood T cell repertoires in COVID-19. Repertoires were generated with immunoSEQ multiplex PCR, while TCRdb's copy carries only in-frame clones and drops some. The sample has about 140,000 clones; roughly 89% are singletons. Sequencing was carried out using peripheral blood. The source of these receptors is a human donor in a cohort sampled during active COVID-19. CDR3s include the opening cysteine and the closing phenylalanine or tryptophan. The D gene is left open where the match is weak. Clone size appears in some rows only: once, few, many, or a class for an expanded clone.

TRBD2	TRBV7-8	NA	TRBJ2-7	CASSKTSGAMGSYEQYF	TGTGCCAGCAGCAAGACTAGCGGGGCAATGGGCTCCTACGAGCAGTACTTC
NA	TRBV6-5	NA	TRBJ1-1	CASSYRAGSTEAFF	TGTGCCAGCAGTTACAGGGCGGGGAGCACTGAAGCTTTCTTT
NA	TRBV29-1	NA	TRBJ1-1	CSVEWAGRNKRNTEAFF	TGCAGCGTTGAATGGGCCGGGAGAAATAAGCGAAACACTGAAGCTTTCTTT
TRBD2	TRBV27	NA	TRBJ2-1	CASSLVSGRTGEQFF	TGTGCCAGCAGTTTGGTTAGCGGGAGGACAGGCGAGCAGTTCTTC
TRBD1	TRBV4-1	NA	TRBJ2-7	CASSRTGDRDYEQYF	TGCGCCAGCAGCCGGACGGGGGACAGGGACTACGAGCAGTACTTC
NA	TRBV19	NA	TRBJ1-5	CASSIVPHSESNQPQHF	TGTGCCAGTAGTATTGTTCCCCACAGTGAGAGCAATCAGCCCCAGCATTTT
NA	TRBV10-3	NA	TRBJ1-3	CAISESRGSSGNTIYF	TGTGCCATCAGTGAGTCTAGGGGTAGCTCTGGAAACACCATATATTTT
TRBD1	TRBV7-2	once	TRBJ2-7	CASSSGQGTAEQYF	TGTGCCAGCAGCTCAGGACAGGGCACCGCCGAGCAGTACTTC
TRBD1	TRBV6-5	few	TRBJ1-4	CASNPYRGANEKLFF	TGTGCCAGCAACCCCTACAGGGGAGCTAATGAAAAACTGTTTTTT
NA	TRBV12-3/TRBV12-4	NA	TRBJ1-1	CIAGNTEAFF	TGTATAGCGGGAAACACTGAAGCTTTCTTT
TRBD1	TRBV15	NA	TRBJ2-7	CATSRVGTGSYEQYF	TGTGCCACCAGCAGAGTAGGGACAGGCTCCTACGAGCAGTACTTC
NA	TRBV28	once	TRBJ2-7	CASSIPPGYEQYF	TGTGCCAGCAGTATCCCACCGGGCTACGAGCAGTACTTC
TRBD1	TRBV2	NA	TRBJ1-2	CASRQGNYGYTF	TGTGCCAGCAGACAGGGGAACTATGGCTACACCTTC
NA	TRBV12-3/TRBV12-4	NA	TRBJ2-1	CASSFQPSAGQFF	TGTGCCAGCAGTTTCCAACCGTCCGCGGGGCAGTTCTTC
NA	TRBV9	NA	TRBJ2-7	CASSVGAQVSSYEQYF	TGTGCCAGCAGCGTAGGTGCACAGGTTAGCTCCTACGAGCAGTACTTC
TRBD1	TRBV2	NA	TRBJ1-2	CASSPSTGSMNYGYTF	TGTGCCAGCAGTCCCTCGACAGGGTCAATGAACTATGGCTACACCTTC
TRBD2	TRBV5-1	NA	TRBJ2-7	CASSLGAAGGHYEQYF	TGCGCCAGCAGCTTGGGGGCGGCGGGGGGGCACTACGAGCAGTACTTC
TRBD1	TRBV18	few	TRBJ1-2	CASSSGTVGGYTF	TGTGCCAGCTCCTCCGGGACAGTAGGTGGCTACACCTTC
NA	TRBV9	NA	TRBJ2-5	CASRGAGETQYF	TGTGCCAGCCGGGGGGCCGGGGAGACCCAGTACTTC
NA	TRBV6-2/TRBV6-3	NA	TRBJ1-3	CASSYGRGSGNTIYF	TGTGCCAGCAGTTACGGACGGGGCTCTGGAAACACCATATATTTT
NA	TRBV11-3	NA	TRBJ2-7	CASSPLDLYEQYF	TGTGCCAGCAGCCCCCTAGATCTCTACGAGCAGTACTTC
NA	TRBV9	few	TRBJ2-1	CASSDQQGLSYNEQFF	TGTGCCAGCAGCGACCAACAGGGCCTCTCCTACAATGAGCAGTTCTTC
TRBD2	TRBV3-1/TRBV3-2	NA	TRBJ2-7	CASSRLAGAGEQYF	TGTGCCAGCAGCCGTCTAGCGGGGGCTGGGGAGCAGTACTTC
NA	TRBV28	NA	TRBJ1-1	CASSLSGLGSEAFF	TGTGCCAGCAGTTTATCTGGGCTTGGGAGTGAAGCTTTCTTT
NA	TRBV24-1	NA	TRBJ1-5	CATSGSYSNQPQHF	TGTGCCACCAGTGGTTCTTATAGCAATCAGCCCCAGCATTTT
NA	TRBV27	once	TRBJ2-7	CASSFRQGGGEQYF	TGTGCCAGCAGTTTCCGACAGGGAGGAGGCGAGCAGTACTTC
TRBD1	TRBV27	few	TRBJ2-7	CASSLSRQGAGEQYF	TGTGCCAGCAGTTTATCGAGGCAGGGGGCGGGCGAGCAGTACTTC
TRBD1	TRBV9	once	TRBJ1-2	CASSAGYRGGYGYTF	TGTGCCAGCAGCGCCGGATACAGGGGTGGCTATGGCTACACCTTC
NA	TRBV27	NA	TRBJ2-7	CASSITSSYEQYF	TGTGCCAGCAGCATTACGAGCTCCTACGAGCAGTACTTC
NA	TRBV4-1	NA	TRBJ2-7	CASSQDHGGNSYEQYF	TGCGCCAGCAGCCAAGATCACGGAGGGAACTCCTACGAGCAGTACTTC
NA	TRBV10-1	NA	TRBJ2-1	CASSGENYNEQFF	TGCGCCAGCAGCGGAGAAAACTACAATGAGCAGTTCTTC
NA	TRBV28	NA	TRBJ2-7	CASSLIQARNEQYF	TGTGCCAGCAGTTTAATTCAGGCAAGAAACGAGCAGTACTTC
TRBD1	TRBV27	NA	TRBJ1-1	CASSLRGTGNTEAFF	TGTGCCAGCAGTTTAAGGGGGACAGGGAACACTGAAGCTTTCTTT
NA	TRBV11-2	NA	TRBJ2-7	CASSLHSQFYEQYF	TGTGCCAGCAGCTTACACTCCCAATTTTACGAGCAGTACTTC
TRBD1	TRBV19	once	TRBJ1-5	CASSKSTGANQPQHF	TGTGCCAGTAGTAAGTCGACAGGGGCGAATCAGCCCCAGCATTTT
NA	TRBV2	NA	TRBJ2-3	CASSGGRSSTDTQYF	TGTGCCAGCAGTGGGGGCAGGTCTAGCACAGATACGCAGTATTTT
TRBD2	TRBV5-1	NA	TRBJ2-7	CASSLTSGRPYEQYF	TGCGCCAGCTCTCTAACTAGCGGGAGGCCCTACGAGCAGTACTTC
TRBD2	TRBV5-1	once	TRBJ2-1	CASSWRTSGIVRVSYNEQFF	TGCGCCAGCAGCTGGAGGACTAGCGGGATAGTTAGGGTATCCTACAATGAGCAGTTCTTC
NA	TRBV3-1/TRBV3-2	NA	TRBJ1-2	CASSQDLRGAGGYTF	TGTGCCAGCAGCCAAGATCTCCGGGGGGCAGGTGGCTACACCTTC
NA	TRBV3-1/TRBV3-2	once	TRBJ2-1	CASSQGRRTFYNEQFF	TGTGCCAGCAGCCAAGGTCGGAGGACGTTTTACAATGAGCAGTTCTTC
TRBD1	TRBV7-6	NA	TRBJ2-5	CASSSGQGGETQYF	TGTGCCAGCAGCTCGGGACAGGGCGGAGAGACCCAGTACTTC
NA	TRBV29-1	NA	TRBJ1-2	CSVDPSGGAKGYTF	TGCAGCGTTGACCCGTCGGGGGGGGCGAAGGGCTACACCTTC
NA	TRBV30	NA	TRBJ1-5	CAWTGGGTEPQHF	TGTGCCTGGACCGGGGGGGGGACGGAGCCCCAGCATTTT
NA	TRBV6-4	NA	TRBJ1-1	CASSGEQGGCAEAFF	TGTGCCAGCAGTGGCGAACAGGGTGGCTGCGCTGAAGCTTTCTTT
TRBD2	TRBV9	NA	TRBJ2-3	CASSVGTSGVTDTQYF	TGTGCCAGCAGCGTTGGGACTAGCGGGGTAACAGATACGCAGTATTTT
NA	TRBV7-2	few	TRBJ1-5	CASSFHRQGNQPQHF	TGTGCCAGCAGCTTCCATAGGCAGGGCAATCAGCCCCAGCATTTT
NA	TRBV28	NA	TRBJ2-7	CASSLEWAGNSYEQYF	TGTGCCAGCAGTTTAGAATGGGCAGGGAACTCCTACGAGCAGTACTTC